The sequence of this T cell receptor beta chain was determined in a study of CD8+CD57+ T cells in acquired aplastic anemia. Study-wide background: The study obtained an average of about 3.1 ug of DNA from sorted CD4+ and CD8+ cells.

Study results and caveats: Found in both controls and patients were around 31 CD8+ CDR3 sequences.

Concerning this clonotype itself: The antigen is undetermined.

Researchers used genomic DNA as the template to profile TCR beta VDJ and CDR3. Each CDR3 protein gets one entry after TCRdb re-called the reads with MiXCR. Of about 190,000 distinct CDR3 sequences listed, approximately 49% are singletons. The sequence derives from a human donor in good health, serving as a control. The specimen was sorted CD4+, CD8+, or CD8+CD57+ T cells (not recorded which) from PBMCs.

CDR3 bases: TGTGCCAGCAGCGTAGAAGGACAGGGCAACACCGGGGAGCTGTTTTTT. This encodes CASSVEGQGNTGELFF. The chain uses TRBV9 and TRBJ2-2, with 8 bases that match TRBD1. This CDR3 has 16 residues. J gave up 2 bases and V 0 bases, and 3 bases lay outside the gene matches. Germline V CDR1 and CDR2: SGDLS, YYNGEE.